The 12 T cell receptor beta chains given below trace back to one sample, sequenced in a study of cytomegalovirus exposure and HLA in healthy donors. The study ran its PCR with 60 Vbeta and 13 Jbeta primers. TCRdb's table, derived via immunoSEQ multiplex PCR, lists solely in-frame clones and lacks some. The sample carries 150,000 to 200,000 clones, 60% to 80% recorded once. Sequences were obtained from PBMCs. Receptors originate from a middle-aged man in good health and CMV-seropositive.

The rearrangement joins TRBV9 to TRBJ2-3; D may be TRBD1 (6 bases). Between the trimmed V and J ends, which lost 3 bases and 0 bases, there was a span of 11 bases. Germline-derived CDR1 and CDR2 are SGDLS and YYNGEE. This CDR3 is built from 15 residues. CDR3 sequence reads: CASSGTVTSTDTQYF. CDR3 nucleotides: TGTGCCAGCAGCGGGACAGTAACTAGCACAGATACGCAGTATTTT.

This clone has a handful of counts. The chain carries TRBV4-1 and TRBJ2-6; a possible D gene is TRBD1 (6 bases). The CDR3 totals 18 residues. The V gene lost 1 base and the J gene lost 0 bases, with 13 bases spanning the gap. Germline CDR1 and CDR2: MGHRA and YSYEKL. This chain's CDR3 is CASSQGQGQYSGANVLTF. The CDR3 nucleotides read TGCGCCAGCAGCCAAGGGCAGGGGCAATACTCTGGGGCCAACGTCCTGACTTTC.

As for this clone: This same CDR3 is encoded by further DNA sequences in the sample. J is TRBJ1-3 and V is TRBV7-9; D gene ambiguous. The length of the CDR3 is 14 residues. V dropped 2 bases and J dropped 4 bases, with 9 bases sitting between them. Germline loops: CDR1 SEHNR, CDR2 FQNEAQ (reference sequence). The CDR3 coding sequence is TGTGCCAGCAGCTTATCCGGGTCGGGAAACACCATATATTTT. Protein sequence: CASSLSGSGNTIYF.

The chain links TRBV19 to TRBJ1-1; 12 bases are a match to TRBD1. Germline V lookup: CDR1 LNHDA, CDR2 SQIVND (reference sequence). CDR3 length equals 16 residues. With 5 bases clipped from V and 7 bases from J, the junction kept 11 bases outside the gene matches. CDR3 in amino acids: CASSRRGGQGADEAFF. The CDR3 region has the DNA TGTGCCAGTAGTCGGAGGGGGGGACAGGGGGCGGATGAAGCTTTCTTT.

The J gene is TRBJ2-7, the V gene TRBV29-1, with 8 bases aligning to TRBD2. The CDR3 contains 14 residues. Germline CDR1 reads SQVTM; CDR2 reads ANQGSEA. J gave up 2 bases and V 6 bases, and 9 bases lay outside the gene matches. The CDR3 nucleotides are TGCAGCGTCGTCTTAGCGGGGTCCGCCTACGAGCAGTACGTC. Residues: CSVVLAGSAYEQYV.

The chain couples TRBV9 to TRBJ2-7, with 8 bases aligning to TRBD1. There are 14 residues in the CDR3. V shed 4 bases, J shed 4 bases, and the junction held 7 bases outside the gene matches. Germline V CDR1 and CDR2: SGDLS, YYNGEE. Here the CDR3 reads CASSTSDRGYEQYF. CDR3 coding DNA: TGTGCCAGCAGCACATCCGACAGGGGTTACGAGCAGTACTTC.

The chain couples TRBV6-6 to TRBJ1-5; D is unclear. This CDR3 has 11 amino acids. Germline CDR1 and CDR2: MNHNY and SVGAGI (reference sequence). Trimming took off 4 bases at V and 5 bases at J, with 3 bases between the two ends. DNA for the CDR3: TGTGCCAGCAGTTTCGATCAGCCCCAGCATTTT. Translated: CASSFDQPQHF.

The chain is built from TRBV7-6 and TRBJ1-2; no clear D gene. The CDR3 length is 16 residues. Germline values: CDR1 SGHVS, CDR2 FNYEAQ. V was cut by 0 bases and J by 2 bases, with 13 bases left in between. The CDR3 sequence: CASSLAGGVENYGYTF. The CDR3 bases are TGTGCCAGCAGCTTAGCGGGCGGGGTTGAAAACTATGGCTACACCTTC. Supplemented by reference TRBV7-6 and TRBJ1-2, the full variable domain reads GAGVSQSPRYKVTKRGQDVALRCDPISGHVSLYWYRQALGQGPEFLTYFNYEAQQDKSGLPNDRFSAERPEGSISTLTIQRTEQRDSAMYRCASSLAGGVENYGYTFGSGTRLTVV.

Only a few counts were recorded for this clone. The J gene is TRBJ1-6, the V gene TRBV27; no clear D gene. Germline V CDR1 and CDR2: MNHEY, SMNVEV (reference sequence). Between the trimmed V and J ends, which lost 3 bases and 0 bases, there was a span of 12 bases. The CDR3 totals 17 residues. CDR3 protein: CASSFEGPSSYNSPLHF. DNA of the CDR3: TGTGCCAGCAGTTTTGAGGGCCCTAGCTCCTATAATTCACCCCTCCACTTT.

The chain combines TRBV2 with TRBJ2-7; D is perhaps TRBD2 (5 bases). CDR1 is SNHLY and CDR2 is FYNNEI in the germline V gene. CDR3 length: 12 residues. V shed 6 bases and J shed 0 bases, with 6 bases lying between them. CDR3 coding DNA: TGTGCCAGCAGCGGGGACTCCTACGAGCAGTACTTC. It codes for CASSGDSYEQYF.

The chain uses TRBV4-1 and TRBJ2-7; D gene uncertain. The CDR3 consists of 15 residues. V was shortened by 3 bases and J by 2 bases, with 14 bases between the two germline ends. From germline, CDR1 is MGHRA and CDR2 YSYEKL. The CDR3 coding sequence is TGCGCCAGCAGCCAGTCCCATAGCCCGACCTACGAGCAGTACTTC. Protein: CASSQSHSPTYEQYF.

In regard to this clone: One end of the junction does not line up with germline, which may come from a read error. Other DNA sequences in the sample encode the same CDR3. V gene TRBV11-2 combines with J gene TRBJ1-1; 9 bases align to TRBD1. Germline CDR1 SGHAT, CDR2 FQNNGV. The CDR3 runs to 19 residues. The CDR3 DNA is TGTGCAAGCAGCTTAGGACAGGGGAAGAACTATCGAAAAAACACTGAAGCTTTCTTT. It codes for CASSLGQGKNYRKNTEAFF.